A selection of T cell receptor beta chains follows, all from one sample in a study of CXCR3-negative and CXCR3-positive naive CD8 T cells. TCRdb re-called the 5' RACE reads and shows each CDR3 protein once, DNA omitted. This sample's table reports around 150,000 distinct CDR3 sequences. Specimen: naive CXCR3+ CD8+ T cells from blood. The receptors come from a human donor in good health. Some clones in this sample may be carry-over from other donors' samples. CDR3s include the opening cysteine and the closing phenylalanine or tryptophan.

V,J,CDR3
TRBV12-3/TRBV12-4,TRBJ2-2,CASSLTASNTGELFF
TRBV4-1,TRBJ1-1,CASSLLFTGGDTEASF
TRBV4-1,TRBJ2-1,CASSQVQRMGDNEQFF
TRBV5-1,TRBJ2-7,CASSNRQGTYEQYF
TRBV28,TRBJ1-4,CASTDPGHLNRGGEKLFF
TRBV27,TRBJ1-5,CASSLFAGDYSNQPQHF
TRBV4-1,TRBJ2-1,CASSQGEVAGEIEQFF
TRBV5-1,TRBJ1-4,CASRRVNEKLFF
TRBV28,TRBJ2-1,CASSLSRLKNPSNNEQFF
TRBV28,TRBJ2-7,CASSERQGSYEQYF
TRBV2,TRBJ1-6,CASWALHSPLHF
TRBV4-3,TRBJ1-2,CASSQEFSGGRPYGYTF
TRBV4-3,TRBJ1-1,CASSQVIGMNTEAFF
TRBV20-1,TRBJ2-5,CSARDLVAPWGETQYF
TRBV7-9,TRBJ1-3,CASSHSRVSSGNTIYF
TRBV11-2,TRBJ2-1,CASSDGLAVHEQFF
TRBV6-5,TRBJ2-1,CASSTQGRGDNEQFF
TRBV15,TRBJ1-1,CATSRPTDGAPVPEAFF
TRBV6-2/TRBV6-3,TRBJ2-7,CASSYQTVYEQYF
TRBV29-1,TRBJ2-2,CSVAVRDGELFF
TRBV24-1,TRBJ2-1,CATSGLAGGSGYEQFF
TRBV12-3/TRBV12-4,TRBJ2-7,CASSLTGTGKGAEQYF
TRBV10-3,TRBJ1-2,CAISDVDGGYTF
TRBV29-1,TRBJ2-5,CSVRQFQGQETQYF
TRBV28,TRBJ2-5,CASSFRLGGETQYF
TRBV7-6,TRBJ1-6,CASSTSGGADSPLHF
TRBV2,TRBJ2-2,CASSEGSLAGVLPGELFF